This TCR beta chain was recorded in a study of T cells of healthy individuals. The trim removed 9 bases at V and 0 bases at J, leaving 10 bases unmatched. The germline CDR1 and CDR2 sequences are LGHDT and YNNKEL (reference sequence). This CDR3 contains 16 residues. One entry per CDR3 protein, called by TCRdb with MiXCR from the 5' RACE reads. This table holds about 100,000 distinct CDR3 sequences, approximately 15% found once. This TCR was recovered from a human donor in good health. The chain combines TRBV3-1 with TRBJ2-2; 7 nucleotides line up with TRBD1. DNA for the CDR3: TGTGCCAGGGAACTAACAGGGGAAGCGAACACCGGGGAGCTGTTTTTT. Translating it yields CARELTGEANTGELFF.